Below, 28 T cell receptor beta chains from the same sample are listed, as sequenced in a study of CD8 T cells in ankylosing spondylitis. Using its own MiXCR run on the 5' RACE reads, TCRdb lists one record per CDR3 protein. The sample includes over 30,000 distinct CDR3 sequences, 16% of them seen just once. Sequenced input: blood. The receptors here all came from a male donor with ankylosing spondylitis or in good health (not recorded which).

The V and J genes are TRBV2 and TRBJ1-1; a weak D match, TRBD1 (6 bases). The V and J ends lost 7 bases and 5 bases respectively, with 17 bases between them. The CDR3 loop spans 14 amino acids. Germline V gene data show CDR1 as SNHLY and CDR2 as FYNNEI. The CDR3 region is CASTSTRGVTEAFF. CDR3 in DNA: TGTGCCAGCACCTCGACCAGGGGAGTGACTGAAGCTTTCTTT.

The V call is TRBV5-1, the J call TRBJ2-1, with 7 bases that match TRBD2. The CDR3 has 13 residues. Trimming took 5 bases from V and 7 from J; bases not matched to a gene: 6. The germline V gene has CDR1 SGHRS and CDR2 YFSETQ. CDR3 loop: CASSRGTNNEQFF. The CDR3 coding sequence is TGCGCCAGCAGTCGGGGGACTAATAATGAGCAGTTCTTC.

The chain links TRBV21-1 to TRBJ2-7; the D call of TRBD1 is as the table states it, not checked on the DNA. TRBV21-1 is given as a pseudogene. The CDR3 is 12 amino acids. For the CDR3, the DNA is TGTGCCAGCAGCCCCGGTCAGAAGACAGGGTACGTC. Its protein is CASSPGQKTGYV.

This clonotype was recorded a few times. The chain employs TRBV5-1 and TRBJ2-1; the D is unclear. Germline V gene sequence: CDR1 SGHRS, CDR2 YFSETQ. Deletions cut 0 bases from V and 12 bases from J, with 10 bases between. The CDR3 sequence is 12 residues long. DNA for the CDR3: TGCGCCAGCAGCTTGGGGGCTTGGAGGCAGTTCTTC. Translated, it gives CASSLGAWRQFF.

Here the CDR3 DNA reads TGCAGTGCCAGCGGACAGGCGAACACTGAAGCTTTCTTT. It is translated as CSASGQANTEAFF. This chain uses TRBV20-1 with TRBJ1-1; 7 bases map to TRBD1. Germline V gene sequence: CDR1 DFQATT, CDR2 SNEGSKA (reference sequence). J lost 1 base, V lost 6 bases, and 5 bases had no gene match. The CDR3 totals 13 residues.

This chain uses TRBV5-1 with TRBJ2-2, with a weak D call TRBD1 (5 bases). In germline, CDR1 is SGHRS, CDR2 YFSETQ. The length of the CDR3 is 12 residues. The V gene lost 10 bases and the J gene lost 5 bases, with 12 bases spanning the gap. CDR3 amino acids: CAGSQGTGELFF. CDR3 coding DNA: TGCGCCGGCTCTCAGGGAACCGGGGAGCTGTTTTTT. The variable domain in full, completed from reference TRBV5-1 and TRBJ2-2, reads KAGVTQTPRYLIKTRGQQVTLSCSPISGHRSVSWYQQTPGQGLQFLFEYFSETQRNKGNFPGRFSGRQFSNSRSEMNVSTLELGDSALYLCAGSQGTGELFFGEGSRLTVL.

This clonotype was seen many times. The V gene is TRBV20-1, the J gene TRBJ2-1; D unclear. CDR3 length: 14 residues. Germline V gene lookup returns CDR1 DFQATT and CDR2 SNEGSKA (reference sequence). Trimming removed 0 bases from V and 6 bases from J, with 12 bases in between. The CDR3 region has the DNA TGCAGTGCTAGAGATCCCGGCCCGAGCAATGAGCAGTTCTTC. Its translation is CSARDPGPSNEQFF.

The DNA for the CDR3 is TGTGCCAGCAGTGAACCCGGAGGAGGCTACACCTTC. This sequence encodes CASSEPGGGYTF. The chain joins TRBV28 to TRBJ1-2; D gene uncertain. V gave up 5 bases and J gave up 8 bases, with 12 bases separating them. CDR1 is MDHEN and CDR2 is SYDVKM in the germline V gene. The CDR3 loop spans 12 amino acids.

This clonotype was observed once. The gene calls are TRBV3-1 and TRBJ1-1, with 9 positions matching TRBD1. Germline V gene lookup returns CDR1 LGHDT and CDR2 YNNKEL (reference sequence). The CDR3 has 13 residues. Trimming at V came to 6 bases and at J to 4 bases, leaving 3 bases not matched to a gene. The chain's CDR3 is CASRTGGVTEAFF. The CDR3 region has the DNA TGTGCCAGCAGGACAGGGGGGGTCACTGAAGCTTTCTTT.

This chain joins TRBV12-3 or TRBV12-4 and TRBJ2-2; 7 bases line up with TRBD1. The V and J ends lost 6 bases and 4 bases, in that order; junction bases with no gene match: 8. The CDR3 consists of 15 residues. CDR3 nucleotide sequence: TGTGCCAGCAGCCTAAGAGGGACAGCCACCGGGGAGCTGTTTTTT. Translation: CASSLRGTATGELFF.

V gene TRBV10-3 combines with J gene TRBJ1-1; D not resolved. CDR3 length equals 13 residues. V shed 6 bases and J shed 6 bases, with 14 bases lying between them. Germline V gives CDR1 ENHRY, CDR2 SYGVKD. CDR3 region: CAIREDLTPEAFF. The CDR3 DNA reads TGTGCCATCAGAGAGGATCTGACCCCTGAAGCTTTCTTT.

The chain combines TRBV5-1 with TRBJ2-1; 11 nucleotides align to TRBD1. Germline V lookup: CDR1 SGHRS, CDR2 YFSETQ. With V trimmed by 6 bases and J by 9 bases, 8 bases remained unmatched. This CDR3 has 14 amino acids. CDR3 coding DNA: TGCGCCAGCACCCGGGACAGGGGGAGCGGTGAGCAGTTCTTC. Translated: CASTRDRGSGEQFF.

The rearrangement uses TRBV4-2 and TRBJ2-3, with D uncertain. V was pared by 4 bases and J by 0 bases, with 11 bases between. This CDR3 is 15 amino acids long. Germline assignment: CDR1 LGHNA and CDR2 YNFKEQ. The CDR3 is CASSLRAFSTDTQYF. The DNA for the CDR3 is TGTGCCAGCAGCCTCCGGGCCTTCAGCACAGATACGCAGTATTTT.

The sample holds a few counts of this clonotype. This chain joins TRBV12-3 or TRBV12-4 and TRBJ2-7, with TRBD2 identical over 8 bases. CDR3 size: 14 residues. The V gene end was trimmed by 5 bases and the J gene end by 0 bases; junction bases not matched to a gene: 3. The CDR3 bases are TGTGCCAGCAGTCTGAGCGGGAGCTCCTACGAGCAGTACTTC. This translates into CASSLSGSSYEQYF.

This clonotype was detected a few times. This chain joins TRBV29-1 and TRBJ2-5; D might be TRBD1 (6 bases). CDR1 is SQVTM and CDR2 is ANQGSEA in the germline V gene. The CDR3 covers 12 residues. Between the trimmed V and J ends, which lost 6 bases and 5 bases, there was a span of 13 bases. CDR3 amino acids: CSVQVQGETQYF. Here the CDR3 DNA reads TGCAGCGTCCAAGTTCAGGGGGAGACCCAGTACTTC.

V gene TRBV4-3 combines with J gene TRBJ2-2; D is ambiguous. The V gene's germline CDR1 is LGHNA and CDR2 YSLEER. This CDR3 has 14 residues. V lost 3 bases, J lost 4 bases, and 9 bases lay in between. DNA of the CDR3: TGCGCCAGCAGCCATTTCGTCACCACCGGGGAGCTGTTTTTT. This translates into CASSHFVTTGELFF.

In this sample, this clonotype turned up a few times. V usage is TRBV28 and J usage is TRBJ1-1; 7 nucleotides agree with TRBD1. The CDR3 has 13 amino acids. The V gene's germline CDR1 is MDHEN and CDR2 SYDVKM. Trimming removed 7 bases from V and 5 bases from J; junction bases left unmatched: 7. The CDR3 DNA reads TGTGCCAGCACCTCAGGGGGGATAACTGAAGCTTTCTTT. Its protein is CASTSGGITEAFF.

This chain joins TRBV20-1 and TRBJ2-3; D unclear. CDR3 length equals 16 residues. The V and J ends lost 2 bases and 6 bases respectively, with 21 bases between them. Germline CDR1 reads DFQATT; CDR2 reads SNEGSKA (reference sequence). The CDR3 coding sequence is TGCAGTGCTAGAAAGGGCCTAGGTGGGCTTGCGGATACGCAGTATTTT. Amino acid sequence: CSARKGLGGLADTQYF.

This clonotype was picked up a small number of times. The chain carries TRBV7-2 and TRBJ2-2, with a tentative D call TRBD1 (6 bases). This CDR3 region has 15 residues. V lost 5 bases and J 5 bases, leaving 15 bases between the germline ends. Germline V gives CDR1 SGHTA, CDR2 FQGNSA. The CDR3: CASSVRQAVTGELFF. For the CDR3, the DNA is TGTGCCAGCAGCGTAAGACAGGCGGTAACCGGGGAGCTGTTTTTT.

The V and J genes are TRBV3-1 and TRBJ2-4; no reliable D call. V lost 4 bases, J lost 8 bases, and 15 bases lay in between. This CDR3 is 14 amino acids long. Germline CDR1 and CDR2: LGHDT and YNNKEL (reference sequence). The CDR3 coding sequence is TGTGCCAGCAGCCCAGGAAGGTTTACGGACATTCAGTACTTC. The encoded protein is CASSPGRFTDIQYF.

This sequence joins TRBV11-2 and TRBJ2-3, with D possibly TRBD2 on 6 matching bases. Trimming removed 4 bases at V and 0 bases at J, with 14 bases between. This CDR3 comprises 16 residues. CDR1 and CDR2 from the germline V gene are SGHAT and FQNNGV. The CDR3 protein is CASSSNSGGSTDTQYF. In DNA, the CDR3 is TGTGCCAGCAGCTCCAATAGCGGAGGGAGCACAGATACGCAGTATTTT. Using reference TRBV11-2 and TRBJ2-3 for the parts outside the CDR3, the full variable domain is EAGVAQSPRYKIIEKRQSVAFWCNPISGHATLYWYQQILGQGPKLLIQFQNNGVVDDSQLPKDRFSAERLKGVDSTLKIQPAKLEDSAVYLCASSSNSGGSTDTQYFGPGTRLTVL.

In nucleotides, the CDR3 is TGCAGTGCTGACAGGGAAGGCGAGCAGTACTTC. It is translated as CSADREGEQYF. The V gene is TRBV20-1, the J gene TRBJ2-7, with TRBD1 identical over 7 bases. The length of the CDR3 is 11 residues. The germline V gene has CDR1 DFQATT and CDR2 SNEGSKA (reference sequence). The ends lost 5 bases at V and 6 bases at J; junction bases unmatched: 4.

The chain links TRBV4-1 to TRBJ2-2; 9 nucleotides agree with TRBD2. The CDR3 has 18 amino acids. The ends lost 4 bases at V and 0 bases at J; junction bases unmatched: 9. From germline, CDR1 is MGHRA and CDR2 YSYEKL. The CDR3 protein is CASSRNVLAGSNTGELFF. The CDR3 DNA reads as TGCGCCAGCAGCCGGAATGTACTAGCGGGTTCGAACACCGGGGAGCTGTTTTTT.

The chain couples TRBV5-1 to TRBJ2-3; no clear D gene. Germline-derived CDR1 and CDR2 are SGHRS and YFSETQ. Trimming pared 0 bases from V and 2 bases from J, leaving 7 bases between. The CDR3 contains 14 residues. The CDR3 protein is CASSLARNTDTQYF. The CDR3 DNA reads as TGCGCCAGCAGCTTGGCTCGAAACACAGATACGCAGTATTTT.

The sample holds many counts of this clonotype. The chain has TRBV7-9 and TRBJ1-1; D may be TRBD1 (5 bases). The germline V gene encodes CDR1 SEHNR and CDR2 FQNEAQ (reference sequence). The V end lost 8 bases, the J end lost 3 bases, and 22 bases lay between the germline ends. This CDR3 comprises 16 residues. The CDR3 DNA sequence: TGTGCCAGCTCCCCGTCCGGGGCGGTAAAAGACACTGAAGCTTTCTTT. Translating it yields CASSPSGAVKDTEAFF.

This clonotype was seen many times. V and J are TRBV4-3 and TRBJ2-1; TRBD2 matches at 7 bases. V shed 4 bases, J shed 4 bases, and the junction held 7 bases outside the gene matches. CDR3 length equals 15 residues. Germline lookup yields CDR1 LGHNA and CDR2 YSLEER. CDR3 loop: CASSPLAESYNEQFF. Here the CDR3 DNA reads TGCGCCAGCAGCCCGCTAGCGGAATCTTACAATGAGCAGTTCTTC.

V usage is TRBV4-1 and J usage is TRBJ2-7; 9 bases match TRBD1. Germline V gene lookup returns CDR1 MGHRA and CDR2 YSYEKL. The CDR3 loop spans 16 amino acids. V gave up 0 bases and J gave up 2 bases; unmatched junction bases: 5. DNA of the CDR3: TGCGCCAGCAGCCAAGATCGGACAGGGGTAACCTACGAGCAGTACTTC. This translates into CASSQDRTGVTYEQYF.

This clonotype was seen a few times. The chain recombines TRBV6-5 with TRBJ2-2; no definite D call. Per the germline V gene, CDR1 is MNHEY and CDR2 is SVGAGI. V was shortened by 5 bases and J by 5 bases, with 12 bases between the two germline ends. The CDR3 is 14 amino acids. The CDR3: CASSRNTRTGELFF. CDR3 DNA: TGTGCCAGCAGTCGCAATACACGGACCGGGGAGCTGTTTTTT.